The 32 T cell receptor beta chains given below trace back to one sample, sequenced in a study of blood T cell repertoires in COVID-19. Profiling relied on immunoSEQ multiplex PCR, and the TCRdb table lists in-frame clones only, not all of them. This table has some 150,000 clones, roughly 89% appearing once. Sequencing input: peripheral blood. The receptors were sampled from a woman between 50 and 59 years old with acute or convalescent COVID-19.

The chain uses TRBV4-1 and TRBJ2-7, with 7 bases fitting TRBD2. V was clipped by 5 bases and J by 2 bases; unmatched bases: 9. Germline V gene sequence: CDR1 MGHRA, CDR2 YSYEKL. CDR3 size: 15 residues. The CDR3 sequence: CASSTPPGLAYEQYF. The CDR3 DNA follows: TGCGCCAGCAGCACCCCCCCTGGACTAGCCTACGAGCAGTACTTC.

The chain has TRBV5-1 and TRBJ2-5; D not resolved. V was pared by 4 bases and J by 1 base, with 8 bases between. This CDR3 region has 13 residues. The V gene's germline CDR1 is SGHRS and CDR2 YFSETQ. CDR3 coding DNA: TGCGCCAGCAGCCGAGAATCCCAAGAGACCCAGTACTTC. As protein: CASSRESQETQYF.

This clone is a singleton in its sample. V gene TRBV9 combines with J gene TRBJ1-4; TRBD1 matches 7 bases. Trimming removed 4 bases from V and 4 bases from J; junction bases left unmatched: 7. CDR1 and CDR2 from the germline V gene are SGDLS and YYNGEE. This CDR3 is built from 15 residues. CDR3: CASSPVQGNNEKLFF. CDR3 sequence (DNA): TGTGCCAGCAGCCCAGTACAGGGGAATAATGAAAAACTGTTTTTT.

The chain links TRBV6-6 to TRBJ2-1; possibly TRBD1 for D (5 bases). The V gene's germline CDR1 is MNHNY and CDR2 SVGAGI (reference sequence). V was clipped by 2 bases and J by 0 bases, with 8 bases between them. This CDR3 spans 15 amino acids. CDR3 DNA: TGTGCCAGCAGTTACCGACAGAGCTCCTACAATGAGCAGTTCTTC. This codes for CASSYRQSSYNEQFF.

This clone appeared once. This chain joins TRBV15 and TRBJ1-4; D might be TRBD1 (5 bases). Germline CDR1 is LNHNV and CDR2 is YYDKDF (reference sequence). The ends were cut back, 0 bases at V and 8 bases at J, with 10 bases in the middle. This CDR3 comprises 14 residues. CDR3: CATSRETGWEKLFF. Written as DNA, the CDR3 is TGTGCCACCAGCAGAGAAACAGGTTGGGAAAAACTGTTTTTT. The entire variable domain, with the rest obtained from reference TRBV15 and TRBJ1-4, is as follows: DAMVIQNPRYQVTQFGKPVTLSCSQTLNHNVMYWYQQKSSQAPKLLFHYYDKDFNNEADTPDNFQSRRPNTSFCFLDIRSPGLGDTAMYLCATSRETGWEKLFFGSGTQLSVL.

This CDR3 reads CASSDRMIEREERGNEQFF. The DNA of the CDR3 is TGTGCCAGCAGCGACCGGATGATTGAGCGCGAAGAAAGGGGCAATGAGCAGTTCTTC. V gene TRBV9 combines with J gene TRBJ2-1; tentative D call: TRBD1 (5 bases). Per germline, CDR1 SGDLS and CDR2 YYNGEE. This CDR3 comprises 19 residues. V was cut by 3 bases and J by 6 bases, with 28 bases left in between.

The rearrangement joins TRBV7-2 to TRBJ1-3, with D hard to call. Germline CDR1 SGHTA, CDR2 FQGNSA. The CDR3 has 17 amino acids. V was trimmed by 4 bases and J by 0 bases, leaving 16 bases between them. The CDR3 sequence: CASSSYLSIISGNTIYF. As DNA, the CDR3 is TGTGCCAGCAGCTCATATCTATCGATAATCTCTGGAAACACCATATATTTT.

The rearrangement joins TRBV29-1 to TRBJ1-4; D is perhaps TRBD1 (5 bases). This CDR3 contains 13 residues. V gave up 6 bases and J gave up 2 bases, with 10 bases separating them. Germline CDR1 SQVTM, CDR2 ANQGSEA. CDR3: CSVGGGTNEKLFF. CDR3 in DNA: TGCAGCGTCGGGGGGGGGACTAATGAAAAACTGTTTTTT.

The gene calls are TRBV5-1 and TRBJ1-3; 7 bases agree with TRBD1. V lost 4 bases and J lost 2; bases outside the gene matches: 6. CDR3 length: 15 amino acids. The germline V gene has CDR1 SGHRS and CDR2 YFSETQ. The CDR3 DNA reads TGCGCCAGCAGCCTGACAGGGCGAGCTGGAAACACCATATATTTT. Amino acid sequence: CASSLTGRAGNTIYF.

This clone appeared a few times. This chain links TRBV7-3 with TRBJ1-1, with 7 positions matching TRBD1. J gave up 5 bases and V 1 base, and 7 bases lay outside the gene matches. The CDR3 spans 15 residues. The germline CDR1 and CDR2 sequences are SGHTA and FQGTGA. CDR3 sequence: CASSLSPGGTTEAFF. The CDR3 bases are TGTGCCAGCAGCTTAAGTCCAGGGGGAACAACTGAAGCTTTCTTT.

The chain carries TRBV11-3 and TRBJ2-1; D gene ambiguous. The CDR3 is 14 residues long. V lost 3 bases and J lost 8, with 14 bases in between. Germline assignment: CDR1 SGHNT and CDR2 YENEEA. This CDR3 reads CASSFRVFSDEQFF. DNA of the CDR3: TGTGCCAGCAGCTTTCGGGTTTTCAGTGATGAGCAGTTCTTC.

This clone was observed a handful of times. J is TRBJ2-2 and V is TRBV5-1; possible D gene TRBD1, 6 bases. The CDR3 length is 13 residues. Germline CDR1 SGHRS, CDR2 YFSETQ. Trimming pared 6 bases from V and 6 bases from J, leaving 12 bases between. The CDR3 loop reads CASILDSAGELFF. CDR3 nucleotides: TGCGCCAGCATCCTGGACAGCGCCGGGGAGCTGTTTTTT.

The chain employs TRBV6-5 and TRBJ2-2; D not certain. This CDR3 is built from 14 residues. Deletions cut 8 bases from V and 0 bases from J, with 10 bases between. CDR1 and CDR2 from the germline V gene are MNHEY and SVGAGI. This CDR3 is CASQRQANTGELFF. The CDR3 nucleotides read TGTGCCAGCCAAAGGCAGGCGAACACCGGGGAGCTGTTTTTT.

Note on this clone: This sample also contains other DNA sequences that code for the same CDR3. The chain combines TRBV19 with TRBJ1-2; D is possibly TRBD1 (5 bases). This CDR3 is built from 14 residues. V gave up 0 bases and J gave up 4 bases, with 9 bases separating them. CDR1 is LNHDA, CDR2 SQIVND, per germline (reference sequence). CDR3 bases: TGTGCCAGTAGTATAGAGGAGGGGAGCTATGGCTACACCTTC. This encodes CASSIEEGSYGYTF.

In DNA, the CDR3 is TGTGCCAGCAAGGGTCTCAGGGCGACAGATACGCAGTATTTT. This gives the protein CASKGLRATDTQYF. The rearrangement links TRBV12-1 to TRBJ2-3; no check of the table's D call, TRBD1, against the DNA was made. TRBV12-1 is listed as a pseudogene. The CDR3 length is 14 residues.

The V gene is TRBV19, the J gene TRBJ2-1; 10 bases are shared with TRBD1. The CDR3 is 15 residues long. Trimming took 4 bases from V and 6 from J; bases not matched to a gene: 6. CDR1 LNHDA and CDR2 SQIVND come from the germline V gene (reference sequence). CDR3 amino acids: CASSTRTGGVNEQFF. The CDR3 DNA sequence: TGTGCCAGTAGTACCCGGACAGGGGGGGTCAATGAGCAGTTCTTC.

The chain has TRBV15 and TRBJ1-3, with D perhaps TRBD1 (6 bases). Looked up from germline, CDR1 is LNHNV and CDR2 is YYDKDF (reference sequence). The length of the CDR3 is 16 residues. Between the trimmed V and J ends, which lost 1 base and 0 bases, there was a span of 10 bases. In DNA form, the CDR3 reads TGTGCCACCAGCAGAGTAGGGACAAGCTCTGGAAACACCATATATTTT. As protein: CATSRVGTSSGNTIYF. Variable domain in full (rest from reference TRBV15 and TRBJ1-3): DAMVIQNPRYQVTQFGKPVTLSCSQTLNHNVMYWYQQKSSQAPKLLFHYYDKDFNNEADTPDNFQSRRPNTSFCFLDIRSPGLGDTAMYLCATSRVGTSSGNTIYFGEGSWLTVV.

This clone was detected only once. The chain couples TRBV3-1 (or the pseudogene TRBV3-2) to TRBJ2-3; tentative D call: TRBD2 (6 bases). The V end was cut by 7 bases, the J end by 1 base, with 18 bases between. This CDR3 is 16 amino acids long. CDR1 and CDR2 from the germline V gene are LGHDT and YNNKEL (reference sequence). The chain's CDR3 is CASTLAGTPGTDTQYF. CDR3 sequence (DNA): TGTGCCAGCACCCTTGCCGGGACTCCAGGCACAGATACGCAGTATTTT.

This chain uses TRBV7-8 with TRBJ1-4, with D uncertain. Trimming left V 0 bases short and J 5 bases short, with 10 bases between. The germline gives CDR1 SGHVS, CDR2 FQNEAQ. The CDR3 sequence is 15 residues long. CDR3 loop: CASSLASPPNEKLFF. CDR3 DNA: TGTGCCAGCAGCTTAGCAAGCCCTCCGAATGAAAAACTGTTTTTT.

This chain joins TRBV25-1 and TRBJ2-3; TRBD2 agrees at 7 bases. Germline CDR1 and CDR2: MGHDK and SYGVNS. V was pared by 5 bases and J by 3 bases, with 5 bases of the junction left unmatched. The CDR3 consists of 14 residues. As DNA, the CDR3 is TGTGCCAGCAGTACCCTAGCGGAGACAGATACGCAGTATTTT. Translated, it gives CASSTLAETDTQYF.

The rearrangement uses TRBV12-5 and TRBJ1-1; perhaps TRBD1 as D (5 bases). The CDR3 consists of 16 residues. V lost 0 bases and J 11 bases, leaving 22 bases between the germline ends. Germline CDR1 reads LGHNT; CDR2 reads FRNRAP. The CDR3 sequence is CASGLVVGGSWVTAFF. The CDR3 nucleotides are TGTGCTAGTGGTTTGGTCGTTGGGGGGAGCTGGGTTACGGCTTTCTTT.

The table lists this clone with a count of one. This sequence joins TRBV5-1 and TRBJ2-2; 12 positions agree with TRBD2. The CDR3 spans 19 residues. V dropped 3 bases and J dropped 4; count of bases not matched to a gene: 13. Germline V gene lookup returns CDR1 SGHRS and CDR2 YFSETQ. The CDR3 reads CASSSLYSTSGRPTGELFF. The CDR3 nucleotides read TGCGCCAGCAGCTCTCTCTATTCAACTAGCGGGAGGCCCACCGGGGAGCTGTTTTTT.

The V gene is TRBV3-1 (or the pseudogene TRBV3-2), the J gene TRBJ2-3, with D uncertain. The CDR3 totals 14 residues. Between the trimmed V and J ends, which lost 1 base and 1 base, there was a span of 6 bases. Germline loops: CDR1 LGHDT, CDR2 YNNKEL (reference sequence). CDR3 bases: TGTGCCAGCAGCCAAGGCCGGGGCACAGATACGCAGTATTTT. This translates into CASSQGRGTDTQYF.

The V and J genes are TRBV7-6 and TRBJ2-1, with 9 bases fitting TRBD1. The length of the CDR3 is 14 residues. CDR1 is SGHVS and CDR2 is FNYEAQ in the germline V gene. V was pared by 5 bases and J by 6 bases, with 5 bases of the junction left unmatched. CDR3 DNA: TGTGCCAGCAGCGGGGGACAGGGTGCCAATGAGCAGTTCTTC. Translation gives CASSGGQGANEQFF.

In DNA, the CDR3 is TGTGCCAGCAGCTTATCCCGGAGTGGACTAGCGGGCAATGAGCAGTTCTTC. This translates into CASSLSRSGLAGNEQFF. The V gene is TRBV5-4, the J gene TRBJ2-1, with 11 positions matching TRBD2. This CDR3 is 17 amino acids long. V was clipped by 2 bases and J by 6 bases; unmatched bases: 10. Germline CDR1 SGHNT, CDR2 YYREEE (reference sequence).

The J gene is TRBJ1-1, the V gene TRBV29-1; the D gene is possibly TRBD1 (5 bases). V was pared by 7 bases and J by 5 bases, with 20 bases between. The CDR3 spans 14 residues. Germline V CDR1 and CDR2: SQVTM, ANQGSEA. The CDR3 nucleotides read TGCAGCGGGGAGGGGCCCCTTGAATGGACTGAAGCTTTCTTT. It specifies CSGEGPLEWTEAFF.

CDR3 nucleotides: TGTGCCAGCAGCTTCCAACCCCTAAATCAGCCCCAGCATTTT. Protein product: CASSFQPLNQPQHF. The chain links TRBV5-5 to TRBJ1-5; no definite D call. V was cut by 2 bases and J by 4 bases, with 10 bases left in between. This CDR3 region has 14 residues. Germline values: CDR1 SGHKS, CDR2 YYEKEE (reference sequence).

This clone was seen once. The chain is built from TRBV18 and TRBJ2-1; 7 bases are a match to TRBD2. The CDR3 has 14 amino acids. With V trimmed by 3 bases and J by 8 bases, 7 bases remained unmatched. The germline V gene has CDR1 KGHSH and CDR2 LQKENI. The DNA of the CDR3 is TGTGCCAGCTCACCTGGGGGGGAGGTCCATGAGCAGTTCTTC. Its protein is CASSPGGEVHEQFF.

The gene calls are TRBV20-1 and TRBJ2-7; TRBD1 matches 11 bases. Trimming removed 3 bases from V and 3 bases from J; junction bases left unmatched: 10. The CDR3 loop spans 16 amino acids. The V gene's germline CDR1 is DFQATT and CDR2 SNEGSKA (reference sequence). CDR3 sequence: CSASPGTGGVFYEQYF. The DNA for the CDR3 is TGCAGTGCTAGTCCCGGGACAGGGGGGGTATTCTACGAGCAGTACTTC.

The chain combines TRBV3-1 (or the pseudogene TRBV3-2) with TRBJ1-2, with 8 nucleotides matching TRBD1. In germline, CDR1 is LGHDT, CDR2 YNNKEL (reference sequence). With 3 bases clipped from V and 5 bases from J, the junction kept 2 bases outside the gene matches. The CDR3 is 13 amino acids. This CDR3 reads CASSQRDRYGYTF. In nucleotides, the CDR3 is TGTGCCAGCAGCCAGCGGGACAGGTATGGCTACACCTTC.

The V gene is TRBV27, the J gene TRBJ2-1; tentatively, D is TRBD2 (6 bases). Germline V gene data show CDR1 as MNHEY and CDR2 as SMNVEV (reference sequence). V was pared by 4 bases and J by 10 bases, with 8 bases between. CDR3 size: 11 residues. This CDR3 is CASSSGGEQFF. The CDR3 DNA sequence: TGTGCCAGCAGTTCCGGAGGGGAGCAGTTCTTC.

The chain joins TRBV10-3 to TRBJ1-1; D ambiguous. The CDR3 loop spans 14 amino acids. Germline values: CDR1 ENHRY, CDR2 SYGVKD. Trimming stripped 3 bases from V and 1 base from J, with 9 bases between. CDR3 DNA: TGTGCCATCAGTGACAGGCTTCGGAACACTGAAGCTTTCTTT. Its translation: CAISDRLRNTEAFF.